A selection of T cell receptor beta chains follows, all from one sample in a study of liver allograft versus peripheral blood T cells. TCRdb re-called the reads through MiXCR, storing one row per CDR3 protein. The repertoire consists of some 10,000 distinct CDR3 sequences, with 18% occurring once and the leading ten covering roughly 1.3%. The source is a human patient who had a liver transplant. Some T cells may be supplied by the graft donor. Both conserved end residues are trimmed from each CDR3. The order of the fields is CDR3 length, V gene, CDR3 protein.

len: 13
v_gene: TRBV18
CDR3aa: ASSPPAGSTTEAF

len: 12
v_gene: TRBV7-9
CDR3aa: ASSSLTLNTEAF

len: 16
v_gene: TRBV6-6
CDR3aa: ASSSGTSGLSSYNEQF

len: 13
v_gene: TRBV6-5
CDR3aa: ASSYSRDSLWSYT

len: 13
v_gene: TRBV7-2
CDR3aa: ASSFLTGVRTEAF

len: 15
v_gene: TRBV7-9
CDR3aa: ASSLARLAGVTYEQY

len: 14
v_gene: TRBV19
CDR3aa: ASPYPGANRHTEAF

len: 12
v_gene: TRBV6-1
CDR3aa: ASSVEGPTYEQY

len: 12
v_gene: TRBV30
CDR3aa: AFLTLSYSYEQY

len: 13
v_gene: TRBV6-2/TRBV6-3
CDR3aa: ASSYVLRGSYEQY

len: 10
v_gene: TRBV6-5
CDR3aa: ASSPSNYGYT

len: 12
v_gene: TRBV6-6
CDR3aa: ASSPDRRGNTIY

len: 11
v_gene: TRBV28
CDR3aa: AIPDRGNYGYT

len: 9
v_gene: TRBV12-5
CDR3aa: ASGAWGEAF

len: 12
v_gene: TRBV5-4
CDR3aa: ASSLITGNSPLH

len: 13
v_gene: TRBV5-6
CDR3aa: ASSEGQGANYGYT

len: 10
v_gene: TRBV6-2/TRBV6-3
CDR3aa: ASSDTGIGYT